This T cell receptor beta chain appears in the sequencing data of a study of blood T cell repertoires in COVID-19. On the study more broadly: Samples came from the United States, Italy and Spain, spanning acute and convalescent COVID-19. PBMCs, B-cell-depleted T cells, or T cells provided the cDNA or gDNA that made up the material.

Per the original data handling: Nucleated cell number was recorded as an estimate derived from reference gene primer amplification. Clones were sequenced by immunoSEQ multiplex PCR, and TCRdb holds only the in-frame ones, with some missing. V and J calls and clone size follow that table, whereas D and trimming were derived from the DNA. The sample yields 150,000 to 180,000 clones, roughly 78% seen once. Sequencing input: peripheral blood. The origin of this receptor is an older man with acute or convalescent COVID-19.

CDR3 DNA sequence: TGCGCCAGCAGCACAAACAGGGGCACAGATACGCAGTATTTT. Encoded protein: CASSTNRGTDTQYF. The chain recombines TRBV5-1 with TRBJ2-3; perhaps TRBD1 as D (6 bases). V was shortened by 4 bases and J by 1 base, with 10 bases between the two germline ends. The CDR3 runs 14 residues. Germline-derived CDR1 and CDR2 are SGHRS and YFSETQ.